This TCR beta chain comes out of a study of blood T cell repertoires in COVID-19. Under the authors' procedure: Counts of nucleated cells, estimated from reference gene primer amplification, were obtained. Method: immunoSEQ multiplex PCR; TCRdb's copy keeps in-frame clones and lacks some. The V and J calls and the clone size are those of that table, but D and trimming were determined from the DNA. The sample gives about 120,000 clones, 75% to 90% of which show up once; about 8% is in the top ten. The germline V gene has CDR1 LNHDA and CDR2 SQIVND (reference sequence). This CDR3 region has 15 residues. V was pared by 9 bases and J by 7 bases, with 15 bases of the junction left unmatched.

This receptor was taken from a human donor in a cohort sampled during active COVID-19. V and J are TRBV19 and TRBJ2-3; TRBD1 matches 8 bases. Sequenced sample: peripheral blood. The CDR3 region has the DNA TGTGCCAGAGGCCCAGCGACAGGGGAAGAGAATACGCAGTATTTT. Protein sequence: CARGPATGEENTQYF.